A selection of T cell receptor beta chains follows, all from one sample in a study of T cell repertoires in cytomegalovirus infection. A single record per CDR3 protein comes from TCRdb applying MiXCR to the reads. The table includes nearly 550,000 distinct CDR3 sequences, about 15% detected once. The sequenced sample consisted of CD8+ T cells from PBMCs. The receptors originated from a human donor in good health (CMV status not recorded). Some clones in this sample may be carry-over from other donors' samples. Each CDR3 is given with its conserved first and last residue. A D gene is named only where the DNA matches it firmly. Size values are once, few and many counts, or a class for expanded clones, and some rows have none.

D gene | J gene | V gene | clone size | CDR3 DNA | CDR3 protein
- | TRBJ1-5 | TRBV9 | - | TGTGCCAGCAGCACCTCGGGAGGGAATCAGCCCCAGCATTTT | CASSTSGGNQPQHF
- | TRBJ1-3 | TRBV11-2 | - | TGTGCCAGCAGGCTGGGACCCCGCTCTGGAAACACCATATATTTT | CASRLGPRSGNTIYF
- | TRBJ1-3 | TRBV7-6 | many | TGTGCCAGCAGCTTAAACAGCTTCACTGGAAACACCATATATTTT | CASSLNSFTGNTIYF
TRBD1 | TRBJ1-5 | TRBV6-1 | few | TGTGCCAGCAAAGACAGGGGGCGAAGAGATCAGCCCCAGCATTTT | CASKDRGRRDQPQHF
- | TRBJ2-2 | TRBV24-1 | - | TGTGCCACCAGTGACCGCAGGGGATTGGACACCGGGGAGCTGTTTTTT | CATSDRRGLDTGELFF
- | TRBJ2-1 | TRBV11-2 | many | TGTGCCAGCAGCCCCGGGCCCGTCGGTGAGCAGTTCTTC | CASSPGPVGEQFF
TRBD1 | TRBJ2-7 | TRBV19 | - | TGTGCCAGTAGTAAGATCCGGGACAGGGGACCCTACGAGCAGTACTTC | CASSKIRDRGPYEQYF
- | TRBJ2-3 | TRBV4-1 | many | TGCGCCAGCAGCCAGGCATCCTCTAGCGCAGATACGCAGTATTTT | CASSQASSSADTQYF
TRBD2 | TRBJ2-3 | TRBV5-4 | few | TGTGCCAGCAGCTTAAGACCGGGACTAGCGGGAGGGCTCGGTACGCAGTATTTT | CASSLRPGLAGGLGTQYF
TRBD2 | TRBJ2-3 | TRBV4-2 | - | TGTGCCAGCAGCCAAGAACTAGCGGGGCGAGGAGATACGCAGTATTTT | CASSQELAGRGDTQYF
- | TRBJ1-2 | TRBV11-2 | many | TGTGCCAGCAGCTCACCCTCCGGCTATGGCTACACCTTC | CASSSPSGYGYTF
- | TRBJ2-3 | TRBV5-1 | - | TGCGCCAGCAGCTTGGGTTTAAGTTCCGAGACAGATACGCAGTATTTT | CASSLGLSSETDTQYF
- | TRBJ1-1 | TRBV7-3 | many | TGTGCCAGCAGCTCCCGCACAGCGAACACTGAAGCTTTCTTT | CASSSRTANTEAFF
- | TRBJ1-2 | TRBV10-2 | - | TGCGCCAGCAGTGAGGTAACGGCGGGCTATGGCTACACCTTC | CASSEVTAGYGYTF
- | TRBJ2-2 | TRBV7-2 | many | TGTGCCAGCAGCTCCCCTTATGGGGACCACACCGGGGAGCTGTTTTTT | CASSSPYGDHTGELFF
- | TRBJ2-1 | TRBV11-2 | - | TGTGCCAGCAGCCACCTCTACATGGGACCTTACAATGAGCAGTTCTTC | CASSHLYMGPYNEQFF
- | TRBJ1-1 | TRBV2 | many | TGTGCCAGCAGGACAGTGGGGGCGCGGGAGACTGAAGCTTTCTTT | CASRTVGARETEAFF
TRBD2 | TRBJ2-1 | TRBV9 | few | TGTGCCAGCAGCACTCACCTAGCGGGAGCTTACAATGAGCAGTTCTTC | CASSTHLAGAYNEQFF
TRBD1 | TRBJ1-2 | TRBV4-1 | - | TGCGCCAGCAGCCAAGAAGGTCGGGTGACAGGGGAATGGTGGCATGGCTACACCTTC | CASSQEGRVTGEWWHGYTF
TRBD1 | TRBJ2-1 | TRBV5-6 | many | TGTGCCAGCAGCATTACCGGGACAGGGAGTTACAATGAGCAGTTCTTC | CASSITGTGSYNEQFF
- | TRBJ2-5 | TRBV7-9 | many | TGTGCCAGCAGCCCCAGGGAAGAGACCCAGTACTTC | CASSPREETQYF
- | TRBJ2-2 | TRBV27 | - | TGTGCCAGCACCCACCAAGCGGGGGAGCTGTTTTTT | CASTHQAGELFF
- | TRBJ2-6 | TRBV5-5 | - | TGTGCCAGCAGCTTGTTTCGAAGTAACTCTGGGGCCAACGTCCTGACTTTC | CASSLFRSNSGANVLTF
- | TRBJ1-5 | TRBV28 | - | TGTGCCAGCAGGGTCGCAGGGGTTGAGCAGCCCCAGCATTTT | CASRVAGVEQPQHF
TRBD2 | TRBJ2-7 | TRBV14 | few | TGTGCCAGCAGCCAAGTTAGCGGGTACTACGAGCAGTACTTC | CASSQVSGYYEQYF
TRBD1 | TRBJ2-1 | TRBV7-3 | few | TGTGCCAGCAGCTTCGAGGGGGCGAGATATGAGCAGTTCTTC | CASSFEGARYEQFF
TRBD1 | TRBJ1-4 | TRBV5-5 | - | TGTGCCAGCAGCGGGGCGACAGGGGTGGCTGAAAAACTGTTTTTT | CASSGATGVAEKLFF
TRBD1 | TRBJ2-3 | TRBV11-2 | many | TGTGCCAGCAGCTTAGCTACAGAGGGGGCCTGGACAGATACGCAGTATTTT | CASSLATEGAWTDTQYF
- | TRBJ2-7 | TRBV7-9 | many | TGTGCCAGCAGCTTCCGACAGGACTACGAGCAGTACTTC | CASSFRQDYEQYF
- | TRBJ1-4 | TRBV27 | - | TGTGCCAGCAGCCGCAGGGGCCCCAATGAAAAACTGTTTTTT | CASSRRGPNEKLFF
TRBD1 | TRBJ1-5 | TRBV6-6 | many | TGTGCCAGCAGTTGGCCGGGACAGGGAAGGCCAACTAGCAATCAGCCCCAGCATTTT | CASSWPGQGRPTSNQPQHF
- | TRBJ1-5 | TRBV11-1 | many | TGTGCCCAAATTTTGGAAGGCAATCAGCCCCAGCATTTT | CAQILEGNQPQHF
TRBD1 | TRBJ2-3 | TRBV20-1 | - | TGCAGTGCTATAACGGGACAGGGGGCAATAGATACGCAGTATTTT | CSAITGQGAIDTQYF
- | TRBJ2-1 | TRBV19 | - | TGTGCCAGTAGTATAACGGGAATCCACAATGAGCAGTTCTTC | CASSITGIHNEQFF
TRBD2 | TRBJ2-3 | TRBV12-3/TRBV12-4 | many | TGTGCCAGCAGTTTTTGGGCGGGGGGGCCAGATACGCAGTATTTT | CASSFWAGGPDTQYF
TRBD2 | TRBJ2-5 | TRBV25-1 | few | TGTGCCAGCACCGCAGCGGGGCGGGGAGAGACCCAGTACTTC | CASTAAGRGETQYF
TRBD2 | TRBJ2-7 | TRBV6-5 | few | TGTGCCAGCAGTGCATCCGGGACTAGAGGCTACGAGCAGTACTTC | CASSASGTRGYEQYF
- | TRBJ2-1 | TRBV23-1 | many | TGCGCCAGCAGTCAAGGCAGGGACCCCTACAATGAGCAGTTCTTC | CASSQGRDPYNEQFF
- | TRBJ2-7 | TRBV15 | few | TGTGCCACCAGCAGCGCCGGGACCATAGGAGAGCAGTACTTC | CATSSAGTIGEQYF
- | TRBJ1-2 | TRBV19 | - | TGTGCCACCGAACCCCCGGGGCAGAGCTATGGCTACACCTTC | CATEPPGQSYGYTF
- | TRBJ1-6 | TRBV10-3 | many | TGTGCCATCGCAGAGGGTAATTCACCCCTCCACTTT | CAIAEGNSPLHF
TRBD2 | TRBJ2-1 | TRBV12-3/TRBV12-4 | many | TGTGCCAGCACTCCGACTAGCGGGAGCACTAATGAGCAGTTCTTC | CASTPTSGSTNEQFF
- | TRBJ1-5 | TRBV11-2 | - | TGTGCCAGCAGCGTGTCTGGGAATCAGCCCCAGCATTTT | CASSVSGNQPQHF
- | TRBJ1-1 | TRBV15 | - | TGTGCCACCAGCAGAGGTAACAGGGCGAACACTGAATCTTTCTTT | CATSRGNRANTESFF
- | TRBJ1-5 | TRBV6-1 | many | TGTGCCAGCAGTGACCACCGACGGGGGGGTAGCAATCAGCCCCAGCATTTT | CASSDHRRGGSNQPQHF
- | TRBJ2-5 | TRBV7-6 | many | TGTGCCAGCAGCTTGCTCAGGGTTTCCCAAGAGACCCAGTACTTC | CASSLLRVSQETQYF
- | TRBJ2-1 | TRBV7-3 | few | TGTGCCAGCAGCTTCGGGGGGCCGGGCAATGAGCAGTTCTTC | CASSFGGPGNEQFF
TRBD2 | TRBJ2-7 | TRBV28 | - | TGTGCCAGCAGTCTTCCCAAAGCGGGAGGAGGCAACTACGAGCAGTACTTC | CASSLPKAGGGNYEQYF
- | TRBJ1-2 | TRBV19 | - | TGTGCCAGTACCGATAATCGTGGACAGCTAAATGGCTACACCTTC | CASTDNRGQLNGYTF
- | TRBJ2-3 | TRBV7-9 | many | TGTGCCAGCAGCTTAGCACGTTCTAGCACAGATACGCAGTATTTT | CASSLARSSTDTQYF
- | TRBJ2-1 | TRBV27 | - | TGTGCCAGCAGTCTCGGCAGGCGTCAAGGGAATGAGCAGTTCTTC | CASSLGRRQGNEQFF
- | TRBJ2-3 | TRBV6-2/TRBV6-3 | many | TGTGCCAGCAGTTACGAAACGACCCGCACAGATACGCAGTATTTT | CASSYETTRTDTQYF
TRBD2 | TRBJ2-3 | TRBV27 | few | TGTGCCAGCAGTTCAACCCCCCCACGGGGGGGCCCAGATACGCAGTATTTT | CASSSTPPRGGPDTQYF
- | TRBJ2-7 | TRBV6-5 | many | TGTGCCAGCAGTTACACAGCCTCCTACGAGCAGTACTTC | CASSYTASYEQYF
TRBD1 | TRBJ1-2 | TRBV6-6 | - | TGTGCCACCAGCTTCTTATCCAGGGGGGAGGATGGCTACACCTTC | CATSFLSRGEDGYTF
- | TRBJ2-1 | TRBV5-4 | - | TGTGCCAGCAGCCCCGCGGTCAATGAGCAGTTCTTC | CASSPAVNEQFF
TRBD1 | TRBJ1-2 | TRBV12-3/TRBV12-4 | - | TGTGCCAGCAGTTCCGACAGGGACCACTATGGCTACACCTTC | CASSSDRDHYGYTF
TRBD1 | TRBJ2-5 | TRBV6-1 | many | TGTGCCAGCAGTGCCTGGACAGGGCCCGAAGAGACCCAGTACTTC | CASSAWTGPEETQYF
- | TRBJ2-7 | TRBV5-4 | many | TGTGCCAGCAGCTTGGGCGTTTCGAGCTCCTACGAGCAGTACTTC | CASSLGVSSSYEQYF